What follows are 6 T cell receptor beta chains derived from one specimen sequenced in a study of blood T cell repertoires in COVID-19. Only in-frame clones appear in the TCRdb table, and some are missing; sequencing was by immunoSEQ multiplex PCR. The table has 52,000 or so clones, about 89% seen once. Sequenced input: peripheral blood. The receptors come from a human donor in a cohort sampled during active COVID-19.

The CDR3 loop reads CAWSGQGNQPQHF. DNA of the CDR3: TGTGCCTGGAGTGGGCAGGGCAATCAGCCCCAGCATTTT. The chain combines TRBV30 with TRBJ1-5; D is unclear. The germline V gene has CDR1 GTSNPN and CDR2 SVGIG (reference sequence). The CDR3 is 13 amino acids. The V end was cut by 1 base, the J end by 2 bases, with 6 bases between.

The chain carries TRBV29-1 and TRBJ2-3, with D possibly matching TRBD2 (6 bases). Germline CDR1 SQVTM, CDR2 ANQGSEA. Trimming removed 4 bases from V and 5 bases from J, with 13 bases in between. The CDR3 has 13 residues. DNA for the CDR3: TGCAGCGTTGTGAGGCAGGGAGGAGATACGCAGTATTTT. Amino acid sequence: CSVVRQGGDTQYF.

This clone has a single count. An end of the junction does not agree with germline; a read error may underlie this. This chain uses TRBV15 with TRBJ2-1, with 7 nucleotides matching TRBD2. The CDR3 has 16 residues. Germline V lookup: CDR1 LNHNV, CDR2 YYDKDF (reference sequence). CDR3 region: CATSREAGAAGNEQFF. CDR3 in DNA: TGTGCCACCAGCCGAGAGGCGGGAGCAGCAGGGAATGAGCAGTTCTTC. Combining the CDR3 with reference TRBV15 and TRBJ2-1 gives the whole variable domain DAMVIQNPRYQVTQFGKPVTLSCSQTLNHNVMYWYQQKSSQAPKLLFHYYDKDFNNEADTPDNFQSRRPNTSFCFLDIRSPGLGDTAMYLCATSREAGAAGNEQFFGPGTRLTVL.

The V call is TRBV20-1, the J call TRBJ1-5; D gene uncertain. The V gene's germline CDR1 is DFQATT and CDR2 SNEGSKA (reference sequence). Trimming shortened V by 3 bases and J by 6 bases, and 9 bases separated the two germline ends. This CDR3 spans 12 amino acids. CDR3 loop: CSASYGSQPQHF. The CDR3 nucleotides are TGCAGTGCTAGTTATGGCAGTCAGCCCCAGCATTTT.

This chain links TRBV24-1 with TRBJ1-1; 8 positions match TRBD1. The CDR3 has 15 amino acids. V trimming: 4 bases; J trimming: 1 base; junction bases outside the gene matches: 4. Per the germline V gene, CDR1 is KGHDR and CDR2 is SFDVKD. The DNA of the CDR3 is TGTGCCACCAGTGACGACAGGGGTTCGAACACTGAAGCTTTCTTT. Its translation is CATSDDRGSNTEAFF.

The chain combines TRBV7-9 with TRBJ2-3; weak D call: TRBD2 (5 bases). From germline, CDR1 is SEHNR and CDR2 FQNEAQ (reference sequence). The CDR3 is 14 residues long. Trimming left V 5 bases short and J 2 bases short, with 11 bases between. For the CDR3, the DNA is TGTGCCAGCAGCGCCAGAGGGCCCACAGATACGCAGTATTTT. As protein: CASSARGPTDTQYF.